The following is a T cell receptor beta chain sequence with its context. Its antigen is still unknown. The sample holds no much larger clone one base away, and base qualities are not on file. The CDR3, cysteine through phenylalanine, is 16 amino acids long. Only CDR3 DNA remains: 48 bases, in frame from the first base. The trim is 4 bases for V and 0 bases for J, with a gap of 16 bases between the germline ends. Based on the germline V gene, the CDR1 and CDR2 sequences are SGHDT and YYEEEE. The method behind the library was PCR. The run used an Illumina HiSeq 2500. TCR library preparation used molecular barcoding, with unique molecular identifiers applied to normalize quantification of the TCRbeta repertoire. TCRdb trimmed public reads at Q25 via fastp, called clones via MiXCR and kept in-frame beta chains. Identical CDR3 proteins give one entry, which carries the most common genes and DNA. Within this sample are approximately 400,000 distinct CDR3 sequences, with approximately 11% of them counted one time only. The top ten clonotypes cover 4.5% to 6.5% of the sample.

The data were taken from a study of T-cell reconstitution after alpha-beta-depleted transplantation in children (dated by TCRdb to 2016 to 2017). For context, the study as a whole: Using TCR repertoire profiling, the study quantitatively followed how T-cell immune reconstitution unfolded in children after TCRalphabeta/CD19-depleted allogeneic hematopoietic cell transplantation.

The receptor was derived from a human donor who donated a stem cell graft to a child with acute myeloid leukemia. The rearrangement joined TRBV5-6 to TRBJ1-1, and TRBD1 may be the D gene, going by 5 matching bases. Specimen: PBMCs from the stem cell graft donor, collected from the stem cell graft. The CDR3 has the sequence CASSKPGQPMNTEAFF. The nucleotide sequence is TGTGCCAGCAGCAAACCGGGGCAGCCCATGAACACTGAAGCTTTCTTT.